This TCR beta chain was retrieved from a study of blood T cell repertoires in COVID-19. On the study more broadly: Acute and convalescent COVID-19 specimens originated in the United States, Italy and Spain. The cDNA or gDNA used as material had been derived from T cells, B-cell-depleted T cells, or PBMCs.

V was clipped by 4 bases and J by 2 bases, with 10 bases between them. The CDR3 sequence is 14 residues long. Germline V lookup: CDR1 LGHDT, CDR2 YNNKEL (reference sequence). Authors' data handling: Quantification of nucleated cells was approximated via reference gene primer amplification. Produced via immunoSEQ multiplex PCR; TCRdb's table is partial and in-frame only. V, J and clone size are those of that table, while D and trimming were read from the DNA. The repertoire holds tens of thousands of clones, with approximately 84% as singletons. The chain combines TRBV3-1 (or the pseudogene TRBV3-2) with TRBJ2-3; the D gene is possibly TRBD1 (6 bases). Sequenced input: peripheral blood. This sequence originates from a man aged 60 to 75 with COVID-19, enrolled during active disease. The CDR3 sequence: CASSPRTVTDTQYF. Here the CDR3 DNA reads TGTGCCAGCAGCCCCCGGACAGTCACAGATACGCAGTATTTT.